The 8 T cell receptor beta chains listed next were all sequenced from one sample in a study of shared clonotypes between healthy human individuals. Sequencing used immunoSEQ multiplex PCR; TCRdb keeps in-frame clones, though not all of them. The data show roughly 2.6 million clones, over 85% seen once. Sequencing was carried out using naive CD4+ T cells sorted from blood. Described subset: CD45RA+ positively selected. These receptors were obtained from a man between 18 and 29 years old in good health.

The rearrangement uses TRBV18 and TRBJ2-1; 7 positions agree with TRBD1. The ends lost 3 bases at V and 6 bases at J; junction bases unmatched: 11. CDR1 is KGHSH and CDR2 is LQKENI in the germline V gene. The CDR3 loop spans 16 amino acids. The CDR3 region has the DNA TGTGCCAGCTCACCGCCACGTACAGGGGACCTCAATGAGCAGTTCTTC. Translating it yields CASSPPRTGDLNEQFF.

This chain uses TRBV28 with TRBJ1-5, with D maybe TRBD1 (5 bases). CDR1 and CDR2 from the germline V gene are MDHEN and SYDVKM. The length of the CDR3 is 14 residues. V lost 5 bases to trimming and J lost 3 bases, with 11 bases between them. The CDR3, as DNA: TGTGCCAGCAGTGCCCGACAGAACAATCAGCCCCAGCATTTT. This encodes CASSARQNNQPQHF. The variable domain in full, completed from reference TRBV28 and TRBJ1-5, reads DVKVTQSSRYLVKRTGEKVFLECVQDMDHENMFWYRQDPGLGLRLIYFSYDVKMKEKGDIPEGYSVSREKKERFSLILESASTNQTSMYLCASSARQNNQPQHFGDGTRLSIL.

V and J are TRBV30 and TRBJ2-5; TRBD1 matches at 7 bases. Germline V gene sequence: CDR1 GTSNPN, CDR2 SVGIG (reference sequence). Trimming at V came to 4 bases and at J to 7 bases, leaving 6 bases not matched to a gene. The CDR3 has 12 amino acids. The CDR3 bases are TGTGCCTGGAACAGGGGCGTGGGGACCCAGTACTTC. Its protein product is CAWNRGVGTQYF.

This clone was recorded only once. The genes are TRBV6-1 and TRBJ1-2; possibly TRBD1 for D (5 bases). This CDR3 is 15 amino acids long. Germline assignment: CDR1 MNHNS and CDR2 SASEGT. Deletions cut 10 bases from V and 0 bases from J, with 18 bases between. This CDR3 reads CAIQTVLPSNYGYTF. CDR3 in DNA: TGTGCCATCCAGACAGTGCTTCCTTCTAACTATGGCTACACCTTC.

CDR3 sequence reads: CASSEAGGGEQFF. The CDR3 nucleotides are TGTGCCAGCAGTGAGGCGGGAGGGGGGGAGCAGTTCTTC. This sequence joins TRBV2 and TRBJ2-1; 9 positions match TRBD2. CDR1 SNHLY and CDR2 FYNNEI come from the germline V gene. The CDR3 extends over 13 amino acids. J was trimmed by 10 bases and V by 3 bases; bases with no gene match: 4.

V is TRBV5-1 and J is TRBJ1-2; D call uncertain. V gave up 5 bases and J gave up 8 bases, with 16 bases separating them. The CDR3 covers 13 residues. The germline V gene has CDR1 SGHRS and CDR2 YFSETQ. The CDR3 DNA reads as TGCGCCAGCAGTCTAAGAGGGTCGGGCGGCTACACCTTC. It yields the protein CASSLRGSGGYTF.

This sequence joins TRBV7-2 and TRBJ2-5, with D possibly matching TRBD1 (6 bases). Germline V gene lookup returns CDR1 SGHTA and CDR2 FQGNSA. The length of the CDR3 is 13 residues. V gave up 2 bases and J gave up 6 bases, with 10 bases separating them. CDR3 coding DNA: TGTGCCAGCAGCTTACACAGGGATCAGACCCAGTACTTC. Residues: CASSLHRDQTQYF.

CDR3 loop: CAWSPQGGTYEQYF. In nucleotides, the CDR3 is TGTGCCTGGAGTCCCCAGGGGGGGACCTACGAGCAGTACTTC. The chain joins TRBV30 to TRBJ2-7, with D perhaps assigned TRBD1 or TRBD2 (7 bases each). V was cut by 2 bases and J by 2 bases, with 13 bases left in between. Germline CDR1 GTSNPN, CDR2 SVGIG (reference sequence). The CDR3 extends over 14 amino acids. The whole variable domain, filled in from reference TRBV30 and TRBJ2-7, reads SQTIHQWPATLVQPVGSPLSLECTVEGTSNPNLYWYRQAAGRGLQLLFYSVGIGQISSEVPQNLSASRPQDRQFILSSKKLLLSDSGFYLCAWSPQGGTYEQYFGPGTRLTVT.